The 8 T cell receptor beta chains below come from one sample, sequenced in a study of human T cells and chemical hapten exposure. TCRdb used MiXCR to reprocess the RACE reads, holding one entry per CDR3 protein. The sample has about 120,000 distinct CDR3 sequences, 10% to 12% seen once; the top ten hold over 2%. Time point denoted: patch test 3, about 24 weeks after DPC sensitization. Treatment indicated: therapeutic diphenylcyclopropenone sensitization with weekly scalp DPC. Source: whole blood, taken in connection with sensitization to the hapten diphenylcyclopropenone (DPC). These receptor sequences come from a woman aged 45-59 years with alopecia areata. Some clones in this sample may be carry-over from other donors' samples.

This clonotype was seen repeatedly, ten times or more. The rearrangement uses TRBV20-1 and TRBJ2-1; maybe TRBD2 (5 bases). The CDR3 runs 13 residues. Deletions cut 0 bases from V and 8 bases from J, with 11 bases between. Germline values: CDR1 DFQATT, CDR2 SNEGSKA (reference sequence). The CDR3 protein is CSARDLARDEQFF. The DNA of the CDR3 is TGCAGTGCTAGAGATTTGGCGAGGGATGAGCAGTTCTTC.

This clonotype was observed a handful of times. The J gene is TRBJ1-1, the V gene TRBV6-2 or TRBV6-3, with no clear D. V lost 5 bases to trimming and J lost 10 bases, with 8 bases between them. Germline values: CDR1 MNHEY, CDR2 SVGEGT. This CDR3 is 10 amino acids long. CDR3 DNA: TGTGCCAGCAGTGACCTAGTAGCTTTCTTT. Encoded protein: CASSDLVAFF.

The chain has TRBV6-6 and TRBJ1-5; D is uncertain. Trimming took off 0 bases at V and 7 bases at J, with 10 bases between the two ends. The CDR3 totals 14 residues. Germline assignment: CDR1 MNHNY and CDR2 SVGAGI (reference sequence). The CDR3 DNA is TGTGCCAGCAGTTACTCAGGGAAGGGACAGCCCCAGCATTTT. Its protein is CASSYSGKGQPQHF.

This clonotype was observed a handful of times. The chain's CDR3 is CATKLAGSTDTQYF. The CDR3 nucleotides read TGTGCCACCAAACTAGCGGGGAGCACAGATACGCAGTATTTT. This chain uses TRBV3-1 with TRBJ2-3, with 10 positions matching TRBD2. The CDR3 runs to 14 residues. Germline CDR1 reads LGHDT; CDR2 reads YNNKEL (reference sequence). The ends lost 10 bases at V and 0 bases at J; junction bases unmatched: 4.

The V call is TRBV12-3 or TRBV12-4, the J call TRBJ1-2; 8 bases match TRBD1. There are 16 residues in the CDR3. Unmatched junction bases numbered 4, after V lost 0 bases and J lost 1 base. CDR3 coding DNA: TGTGCCAGCAGTTTAGCCGGGACAGGATATAACTATGGCTACACCTTC. Protein: CASSLAGTGYNYGYTF.

This clonotype has a handful of counts. The chain couples TRBV12-5 to TRBJ1-1; D is possibly TRBD1 (5 bases). The CDR3 is 13 residues long. CDR1 is LGHNT, CDR2 FRNRAP, per germline. V was clipped by 4 bases and J by 5 bases, with 11 bases between them. This chain's CDR3 is CASGSGTGTEAFF. DNA of the CDR3: TGTGCTAGTGGTTCAGGGACGGGGACTGAAGCTTTCTTT.

This clonotype was seen many times. The V call is TRBV29-1, the J call TRBJ2-3; TRBD2 might be the D (6 bases). Looked up from germline, CDR1 is SQVTM and CDR2 is ANQGSEA. V lost 6 bases, J lost 3 bases, and 19 bases lay in between. The CDR3 has 15 amino acids. CDR3 region: CSVRPGGLETDTQYF. CDR3 in DNA: TGCAGCGTACGGCCCGGAGGGCTGGAGACAGATACGCAGTATTTT.

The chain couples TRBV5-1 to TRBJ2-3; 13 nucleotides line up with TRBD2. CDR1 is SGHRS, CDR2 YFSETQ, per germline. The CDR3 consists of 17 residues. V gave up 0 bases and J gave up 4 bases; unmatched junction bases: 5. CDR3 nucleotides: TGCGCCAGCAGCTTGGCCGGGACTAGCGGGGTGCCAGATACGCAGTATTTT. Protein product: CASSLAGTSGVPDTQYF.